The entry below gives a single TCR beta chain sequence along with its context. The CDR3 extends over 14 amino acids. CDR1 and CDR2 (germline): SGHRS, YFSETQ. The ends were cut back, 4 bases at V and 10 bases at J, with 18 bases in the middle. This entry comes from a study of T cell responses to AZD1222 COVID-19 vaccine. Clones were read by immunoSEQ multiplex PCR, and TCRdb kept only the in-frame ones, dropping some. The repertoire includes over 65,000 clones, 60% to 80% of them detected once, and around a fifth sits in the top ten. The receptor comes from an adult in good health. The sequences come from peripheral blood, collected on day 0 of AZD1222 vaccination. The chain recombines TRBV5-1 with TRBJ2-1, with D possibly TRBD1 on 5 matching bases. The CDR3 spells CASSIASGAEEQFF. The DNA for the CDR3 is TGCGCCAGCAGCATCGCTTCTGGGGCGGAGGAGCAGTTCTTC.